The rows below give T cell receptor beta chains drawn from one sample of a study of cytomegalovirus exposure and HLA in healthy donors. Clones were read by immunoSEQ multiplex PCR, and TCRdb kept only the in-frame ones, dropping some. Here the sample spans roughly 100,000 clones, 70% to 75% being singletons. The specimen was PBMCs. The receptor set was obtained from a female donor in good health and CMV-seronegative. The CDR3 runs from the conserved cysteine through the conserved F or W. D genes are given only for firm matches. Clone size is not always given. Where it is, it says once, few, many or a class for expanded clones.

j_call | clone_size | d_call | v_call | cdr3_nt | cdr3_aa
TRBJ2-7 | NA | TRBD2 | TRBV30 | TGTGCCTGGAGTGGGCTAGCGGAATACGAGCAGTACTTC | CAWSGLAEYEQYF
TRBJ2-5 | NA | TRBD2 | TRBV5-8 | TGTGCCAGCAGCTTTGTTCTAGCGGGAGCGGGGGGCCAAGAGACCCAGTACTTC | CASSFVLAGAGGQETQYF
TRBJ2-3 | NA | TRBD2 | TRBV19 | TGTGCCAGTAGTATCCTACTAGCGGGAGTTACAGATACGCAGTATTTT | CASSILLAGVTDTQYF
TRBJ1-3 | NA | NA | TRBV7-2 | TGTGCCAGCAGCCCAGGGGACCCTTGGGGAAACACCATATATTTT | CASSPGDPWGNTIYF
TRBJ2-7 | once | TRBD2 | TRBV7-8 | TGTGCCAGCAGACGAACTAGCGGTGCCCCCCCCACTCAACCCTACGAGCAGTACTTC | CASRRTSGAPPTQPYEQYF
TRBJ1-5 | NA | NA | TRBV27 | TGTGCCACCCACGCGGCAGGGGCCAATCAGCCCCAGCATTTT | CATHAAGANQPQHF
TRBJ1-2 | few | TRBD1 | TRBV28 | TGTGCCAGCAGTTTCAAGGGACAGGGAGGATATGGCTACACCTTC | CASSFKGQGGYGYTF
TRBJ1-1 | few | NA | TRBV6-1 | TGTGCCAGCAAGGAGGGAGTACTTGAAGCTTTCTTT | CASKEGVLEAFF
TRBJ2-2 | NA | TRBD2 | TRBV5-4 | TGTGCCAGCACCATGAAGCGGGAGACGAACACCGGGGAGCTGTTTTTT | CASTMKRETNTGELFF
TRBJ2-7 | NA | NA | TRBV6-5 | TGTGCCAGCAGGAGACAGGAGGCCCCCGAGCAGTACTTC | CASRRQEAPEQYF